This T cell receptor (beta chain) was sequenced for a study of yellow fever vaccine responses in identical twins. TCRdb re-analysed the RT-PCR reads in MiXCR, keeping a single row per CDR3 protein. The sample holds over 900 distinct CDR3 sequences, just under 85% seen once. With respect to this clonotype: Its antigen is unidentified.

The CDR3 runs to 14 residues. Germline lookup yields CDR1 ENHRY and CDR2 SYGVKD. V lost 10 bases, J lost 4 bases, and 19 bases lay in between. Study observations and caveats: Reported findings indicate that twins' vaccine T cell responses seemed partially convergent, partially personalized.

This TCR was sampled from a female donor who received the yellow fever vaccine. This sample comprised T cells from blood (PBMCs), unsorted or a sorted subset (not recorded which), obtained before or after yellow fever vaccination (not recorded which). The rearrangement uses TRBV10-3 and TRBJ1-1; D is ambiguous. CDR3 sequence reads: CATTMRGSSTEAFF. In DNA, the CDR3 is TGTGCCACCACTATGAGAGGGTCGAGCACTGAAGCTTTCTTT.